This note documents a single T cell receptor beta chain sequence. This sample is part of a study of blood T cell repertoires in COVID-19. At the level of the study: COVID-19 samples collected from the United States, Italy and Spain covered acute and convalescent phases. In each case, the material was cDNA or gDNA derived from T cells, B-cell-depleted T cells, or PBMCs.

Source study methods: The authors estimated nucleated cell counts from reference gene primer amplification. Assay used: immunoSEQ multiplex PCR; TCRdb lists only in-frame clones, some missing. D and trimming were read from the DNA, whereas the V and J calls and clone size are those reported in that table. Here the sample spans 250,000 to 300,000 clones, approximately 88% being singletons. From germline, CDR1 is KGHDR and CDR2 SFDVKD. Trimming removed 9 bases from V and 3 bases from J, with 11 bases in between. CDR3 length: 12 residues. This clonotype was sampled from a woman aged 25 to 39 with acute or convalescent COVID-19. The specimen sequenced was peripheral blood. The rearrangement links TRBV24-1 to TRBJ2-7; D might be TRBD2 (5 bases). The CDR3 nucleotides are TGTGCCACCGCGGGCAGGAACTACGAGCAGTACTTC. Translating it yields CATAGRNYEQYF.